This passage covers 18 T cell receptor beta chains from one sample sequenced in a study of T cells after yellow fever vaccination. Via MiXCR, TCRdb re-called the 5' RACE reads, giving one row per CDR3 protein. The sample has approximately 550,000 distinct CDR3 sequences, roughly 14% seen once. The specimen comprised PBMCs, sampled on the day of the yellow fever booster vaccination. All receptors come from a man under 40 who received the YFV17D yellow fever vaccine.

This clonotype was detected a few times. CDR3 coding DNA: TGTGCCACCAGTGATTTCGGATTCGCCTACAATGAGCAGTTCTTC. It codes for CATSDFGFAYNEQFF. The V and J genes are TRBV24-1 and TRBJ2-1, with D unclear. The CDR3 totals 15 residues. Germline loops: CDR1 KGHDR, CDR2 SFDVKD. The V and J ends lost 1 base and 2 bases respectively, with 8 bases between them.

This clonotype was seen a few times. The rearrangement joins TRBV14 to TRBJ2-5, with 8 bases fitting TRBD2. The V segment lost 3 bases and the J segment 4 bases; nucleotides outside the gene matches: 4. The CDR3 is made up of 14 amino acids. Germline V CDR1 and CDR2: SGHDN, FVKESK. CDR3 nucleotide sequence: TGTGCCAGCAGCCATTGGACTAGCCTAGAGACCCAGTACTTC. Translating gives CASSHWTSLETQYF.

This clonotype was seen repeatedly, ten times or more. The CDR3 here is CASSPPGGNEQFF. CDR3 DNA: TGTGCCAGCAGCCCCCCGGGGGGAAATGAGCAGTTCTTC. The chain has TRBV13 and TRBJ2-1; 7 bases fit TRBD2. CDR3 length: 13 amino acids. Germline assignment: CDR1 PRHDT and CDR2 FYEKMQ (reference sequence). J gave up 7 bases and V 5 bases, and 5 bases lay outside the gene matches.

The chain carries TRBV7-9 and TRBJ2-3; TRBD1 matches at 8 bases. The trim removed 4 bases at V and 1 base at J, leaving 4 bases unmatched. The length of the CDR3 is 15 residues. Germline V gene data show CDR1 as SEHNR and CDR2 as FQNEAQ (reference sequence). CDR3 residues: CASSWGDRRTDTQYF. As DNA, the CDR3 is TGTGCCAGCAGCTGGGGGGACAGGCGCACAGATACGCAGTATTTT.

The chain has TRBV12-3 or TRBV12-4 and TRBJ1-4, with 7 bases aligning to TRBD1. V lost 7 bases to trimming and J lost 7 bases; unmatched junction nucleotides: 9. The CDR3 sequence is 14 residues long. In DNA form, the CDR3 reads TGTGCCAGCATCCTGGACAGGAGGCGTGAAAAACTGTTTTTT. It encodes CASILDRRREKLFF.

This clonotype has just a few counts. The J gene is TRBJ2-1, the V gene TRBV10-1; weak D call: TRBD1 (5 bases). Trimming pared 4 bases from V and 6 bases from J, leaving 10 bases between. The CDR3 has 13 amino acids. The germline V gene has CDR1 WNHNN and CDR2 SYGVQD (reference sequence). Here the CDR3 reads CASSGGLSNEQFF. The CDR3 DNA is TGCGCCAGCAGTGGGGGCTTGTCCAATGAGCAGTTCTTC.

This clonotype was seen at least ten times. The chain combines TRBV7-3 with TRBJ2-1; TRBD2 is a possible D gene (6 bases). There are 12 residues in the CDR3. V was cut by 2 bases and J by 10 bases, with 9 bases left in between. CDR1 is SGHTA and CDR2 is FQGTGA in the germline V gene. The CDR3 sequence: CASSLDGGEQFF. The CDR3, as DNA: TGTGCCAGCAGCTTAGACGGAGGGGAGCAGTTCTTC.

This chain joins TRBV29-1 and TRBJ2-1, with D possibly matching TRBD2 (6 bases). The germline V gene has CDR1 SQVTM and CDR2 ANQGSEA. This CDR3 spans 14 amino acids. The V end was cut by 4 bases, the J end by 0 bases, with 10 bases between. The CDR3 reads CSVAGTFSYNEQFF. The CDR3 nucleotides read TGCAGCGTTGCGGGGACTTTCTCCTACAATGAGCAGTTCTTC.

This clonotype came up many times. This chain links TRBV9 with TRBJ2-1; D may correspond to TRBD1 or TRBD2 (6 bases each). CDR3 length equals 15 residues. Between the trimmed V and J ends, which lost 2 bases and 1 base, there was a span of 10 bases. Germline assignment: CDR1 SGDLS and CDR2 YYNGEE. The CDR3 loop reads CASSVGGGSYNEQFF. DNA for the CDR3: TGTGCCAGCAGCGTTGGAGGGGGATCCTACAATGAGCAGTTCTTC.

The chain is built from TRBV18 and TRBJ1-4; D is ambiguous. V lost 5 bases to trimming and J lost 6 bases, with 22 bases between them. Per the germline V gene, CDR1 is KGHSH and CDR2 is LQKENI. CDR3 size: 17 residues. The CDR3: CASSFRPSGGDYEKLFF. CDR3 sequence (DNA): TGTGCCAGCTCATTTCGTCCGTCGGGAGGCGATTATGAAAAACTGTTTTTT.

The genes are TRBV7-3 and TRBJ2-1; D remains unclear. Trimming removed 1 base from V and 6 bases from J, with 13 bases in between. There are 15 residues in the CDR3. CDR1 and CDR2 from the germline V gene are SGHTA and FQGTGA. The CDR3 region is CASSLRAAGGNEQFF. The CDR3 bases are TGTGCCAGCAGCTTAAGGGCAGCAGGTGGCAATGAGCAGTTCTTC.

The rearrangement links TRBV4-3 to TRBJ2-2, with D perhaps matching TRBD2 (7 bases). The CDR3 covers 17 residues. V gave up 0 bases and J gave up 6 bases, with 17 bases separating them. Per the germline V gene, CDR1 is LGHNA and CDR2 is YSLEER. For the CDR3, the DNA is TGCGCCAGCAGCCAAGAGAAAAGGGGGGGCAGCGCCGGGGAGCTGTTTTTT. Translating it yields CASSQEKRGGSAGELFF.

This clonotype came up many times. The CDR3 protein is CASSSQGAFEKLFF. The CDR3, as DNA: TGTGCCAGCAGCTCACAGGGGGCTTTTGAAAAACTGTTTTTT. The gene calls are TRBV7-9 and TRBJ1-4, with 9 bases matching TRBD1. CDR1 is SEHNR and CDR2 is FQNEAQ in the germline V gene (reference sequence). The CDR3 has 14 amino acids. V gave up 4 bases and J gave up 7 bases; unmatched junction bases: 4.

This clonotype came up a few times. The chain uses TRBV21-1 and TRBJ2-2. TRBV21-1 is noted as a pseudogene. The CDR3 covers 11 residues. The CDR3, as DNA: TGTGCCACCCGACCGGCCGGGGAGCTGTTTTTT. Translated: CATRPAGELFF.

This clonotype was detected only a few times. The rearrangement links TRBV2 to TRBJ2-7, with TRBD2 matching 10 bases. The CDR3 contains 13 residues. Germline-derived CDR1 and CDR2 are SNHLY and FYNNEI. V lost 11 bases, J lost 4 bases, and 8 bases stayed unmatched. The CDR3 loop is CAATSSGSYEQYF. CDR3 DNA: TGTGCCGCGACGTCTAGCGGGAGTTACGAGCAGTACTTC.

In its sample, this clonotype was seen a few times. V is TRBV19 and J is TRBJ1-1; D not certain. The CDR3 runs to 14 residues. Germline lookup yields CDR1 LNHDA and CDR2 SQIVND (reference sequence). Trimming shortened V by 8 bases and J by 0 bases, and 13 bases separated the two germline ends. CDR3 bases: TGTGCCAGTCGTGGGGAGGTTATGAACACTGAAGCTTTCTTT. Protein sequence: CASRGEVMNTEAFF.

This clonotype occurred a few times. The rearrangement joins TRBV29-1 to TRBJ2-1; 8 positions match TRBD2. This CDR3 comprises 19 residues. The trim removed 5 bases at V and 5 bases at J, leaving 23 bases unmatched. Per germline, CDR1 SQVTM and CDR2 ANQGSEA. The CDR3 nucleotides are TGCAGCGTTCAAAGGACGGCGGACTCTAGCGGGTCCGGAGACAATGAGCAGTTCTTC. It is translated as CSVQRTADSSGSGDNEQFF.

The CDR3 nucleotides are TGTGCCACCCAGCGGGGGAGGCAAAGGGGAGAGACCCAGTACTTC. It yields the protein CATQRGRQRGETQYF. The chain joins TRBV27 to TRBJ2-5; 8 bases are shared with TRBD2. The CDR3 runs 15 residues. In germline, CDR1 is MNHEY, CDR2 SMNVEV (reference sequence). The V and J ends lost 10 bases and 4 bases, in that order; junction bases with no gene match: 14.